The clone carrying this T cell receptor beta chain was observed a few times. Its antigen is not identified. The sample is drawn from a study of early T cells in non-severe SARS-CoV-2 infection. As for the study in general: The chains were unpaired, and the sequenced material was bulk RNA from unsorted whole blood.

Per the germline V gene, CDR1 is MNHEY and CDR2 is SVGAGI. V was clipped by 4 bases and J by 5 bases, with 8 bases between them. CDR3 length equals 12 residues. Each single cDNA molecule received a unique molecular identifier. TCRdb re-derived calls from the 5' RACE reads in MiXCR, one entry per CDR3 protein. The profile shows around 44,000 distinct CDR3 sequences, about 7.4% of them singletons. The study, taken as a whole, reports: Using VDJdb, the matching emphasized anti-spike CD8 responses while missing private and CD4 specificities.

The chain uses TRBV6-5 and TRBJ2-5; D is uncertain. The TCR originated in an adult who was a healthcare worker with PCR-confirmed SARS-CoV-2 infection or an uninfected control (not recorded which). Sequencing input: whole blood. CDR3 protein: CASSSPWETQYF. CDR3 nucleotide sequence: TGTGCCAGCAGTTCCCCGTGGGAGACCCAGTACTTC.